What follows is one TCR beta chain and its context. Its matching antigen is unknown. This entry is derived from a study of cytomegalovirus exposure and HLA in healthy donors. PCR involved 60 Vbeta and 13 Jbeta primers. Produced via immunoSEQ multiplex PCR; TCRdb's table is partial and in-frame only. The sample yields approximately 100,000 clones, 60% to 85% seen once. Study-level findings and limits: Rare sequences made up most TCRs, while some public TCRs were found in many donors.

The source material was PBMCs. The sequence derives from a male donor in good health and CMV-seropositive.

This CDR3 reads CASSLVGQTTDTQYF. In DNA, the CDR3 is TGCGCCAGCAGCTTGGTAGGACAGACCACAGATACGCAGTATTTT. The chain carries TRBV5-1 and TRBJ2-3; D may be TRBD1 (6 bases). CDR3 length: 15 amino acids. The germline V gene has CDR1 SGHRS and CDR2 YFSETQ. The V end was cut by 0 bases, the J end by 2 bases, with 10 bases between.